Described below is a single T cell receptor (beta chain) sequence and its context. No antigen is known for it. Clones were read by immunoSEQ multiplex PCR, and TCRdb kept only the in-frame ones, dropping some. The table records roughly 77,000 clones, approximately 88% of them present only once. This CDR3 comprises 13 residues. Trimming pared 6 bases from V and 4 bases from J, leaving 10 bases between. Per the germline V gene, CDR1 is ENHRY and CDR2 is SYGVKD. The entry originates in a study of graft-versus-host responses after intestinal transplantation. At the level of the study: Multivisceral, liver-intestinal, or isolated intestinal transplants were performed in recipients.

The chain carries TRBV10-3 and TRBJ1-5, with D hard to call. This TCR came from a human donor who received an intestinal transplant. The sample consisted of unstimulated CD8+ T cells sorted from spleen or lymph node cells, taken before intestinal transplant. Here the CDR3 reads CAIRGSGNQPQHF. As DNA, the CDR3 is TGTGCCATCAGGGGCTCGGGGAATCAGCCCCAGCATTTT.